Each of the 13 T cell receptor beta chains below was sequenced from the same sample in a study of T cells in Graves' hyperthyroidism and ophthalmopathy. TCR beta CDR3 regions were amplified from RNA. The TCR CDR3 was amplified in a first-round RT-PCR using the HTBI primer set. Via MiXCR, TCRdb re-called the multiplex PCR reads, giving one row per CDR3 protein. The sample carries 490,000 or so distinct CDR3 sequences, about 46% recorded once. Sequenced material: peripheral blood or thyroid tissue (not recorded which). These receptors all come from an adult woman with Graves' disease, either hyperthyroidism or ophthalmopathy (not recorded which).

J is TRBJ2-5 and V is TRBV7-2; tentative D call: TRBD1 (6 bases). The CDR3 spans 15 residues. V shed 5 bases and J shed 2 bases, with 15 bases lying between them. The V gene's germline CDR1 is SGHTA and CDR2 FQGNSA. The CDR3 protein is CASSQRSRGQETQYF. The CDR3 DNA is TGTGCCAGCAGCCAAAGGAGCAGGGGTCAAGAGACCCAGTACTTC.

The chain links TRBV29-1 to TRBJ1-5; 8 bases agree with TRBD1. Unmatched junction bases numbered 8, after V lost 6 bases and J lost 4 bases. The CDR3 is 14 residues long. The germline CDR1 and CDR2 sequences are SQVTM and ANQGSEA. Here the CDR3 DNA reads TGCAGCGTGCGAGGGACAGGTTTGAATCAGCCCCAGCATTTT. This sequence encodes CSVRGTGLNQPQHF.

This clonotype was seen a few times. J is TRBJ1-6 and V is TRBV9; D is unresolved. Between the trimmed V and J ends, which lost 4 bases and 8 bases, there was a span of 10 bases. CDR1 and CDR2 (germline): SGDLS, YYNGEE. This CDR3 comprises 13 residues. The DNA of the CDR3 is TGTGCCAGCAGCCGGAGCAAGGATTCACCCCTCCACTTT. Translating it yields CASSRSKDSPLHF.

The V call is TRBV5-5, the J call TRBJ1-1, with 7 bases aligning to TRBD1. The length of the CDR3 is 16 residues. Losses at the gene ends were 2 bases for V and 0 bases for J; bases not matched to a gene: 7. Per the germline V gene, CDR1 is SGHKS and CDR2 is YYEKEE (reference sequence). The DNA of the CDR3 is TGTGCCAGCAGCTTTTTCCAACAGGGGATGAACACTGAAGCTTTCTTT. Its protein is CASSFFQQGMNTEAFF.

This sequence joins TRBV7-2 and TRBJ2-7; 8 bases fit TRBD1. Trimming took 2 bases from V and 7 from J; bases not matched to a gene: 10. This CDR3 has 15 amino acids. Germline V gives CDR1 SGHTA, CDR2 FQGNSA. DNA of the CDR3: TGTGCCAGCAGCTTAAGGACAGGGCCCGATTCGGAGCAGTACTTC. Encoded protein: CASSLRTGPDSEQYF.

As concerns this clonotype: This may come from a read error, since a much larger clone is one base off. The chain recombines TRBV6-6 with TRBJ2-5; 9 nucleotides agree with TRBD1. Germline assignment: CDR1 MNHNY and CDR2 SVGAGI (reference sequence). After removal of 6 bases from V and 5 bases from J, the junction contained 7 bases not matched to a gene. The CDR3 has 14 amino acids. CDR3 bases: TGTGCCAGCAGGGGAACAGGGGGCGGGGAGACCCAGTACTTC. Its translation is CASRGTGGGETQYF.

This clonotype was seen a few times. V gene TRBV19 combines with J gene TRBJ1-2, with TRBD1 identical over 7 bases. The germline CDR1 and CDR2 sequences are LNHDA and SQIVND (reference sequence). J gave up 7 bases and V 10 bases, and 9 bases lay outside the gene matches. This CDR3 is built from 12 residues. The CDR3 sequence is CATSGGLSGYTF. CDR3 DNA: TGTGCCACTTCAGGGGGGCTGTCTGGCTACACCTTC.

This clonotype was detected ten times or more. The chain couples TRBV2 to TRBJ1-3; unclear D gene. V lost 7 bases and J lost 1, with 8 bases in between. CDR3 length: 13 residues. CDR1 is SNHLY, CDR2 FYNNEI, per germline. The CDR3 sequence: CASIKGSGNTIYF. The DNA for the CDR3 is TGTGCCAGCATTAAGGGATCTGGAAACACCATATATTTT.

This clonotype has a single count. The chain uses TRBV10-2 and TRBJ2-7; 11 nucleotides align to TRBD1. CDR1 is WSHSY and CDR2 is SAAADI in the germline V gene. CDR3 length: 13 amino acids. J was trimmed by 3 bases and V by 6 bases; bases with no gene match: 1. The CDR3 loop is CASRGQGGYEQYF. The CDR3 DNA follows: TGCGCCAGCAGGGGACAGGGGGGCTACGAGCAGTACTTC.

Details on this clonotype: This could be a read error, since a much larger clone is one nucleotide away. Here the CDR3 DNA reads TGTGCCAGCAGCCTTATTTTGCAGGGGGCCCGTCCCACTGAAGCTTTCTTT. The encoded protein is CASSLILQGARPTEAFF. The chain employs TRBV14 and TRBJ1-1; TRBD1 aligns across 8 bases. The CDR3 loop spans 17 amino acids. CDR1 and CDR2 (germline): SGHDN, FVKESK. Trimming removed 4 bases from V and 4 bases from J; junction bases left unmatched: 14.

The table lists this clonotype with many counts. CDR3 bases: TGTGCCAGCAGTGAGGGCGGACAAATGGGGTACTATGGCTACACCTTC. It specifies CASSEGGQMGYYGYTF. This chain uses TRBV6-1 with TRBJ1-2; D may be TRBD1 (5 bases). Germline CDR1 reads MNHNS; CDR2 reads SASEGT. The CDR3 has 16 amino acids. Trimming removed 3 bases from V and 3 bases from J, with 17 bases in between.

This clonotype was recorded many times. The chain carries TRBV20-1 and TRBJ2-5, with D possibly TRBD1 on 6 matching bases. V was clipped by 0 bases and J by 5 bases, with 13 bases between them. Germline V gene data show CDR1 as DFQATT and CDR2 as SNEGSKA (reference sequence). This CDR3 has 14 residues. The CDR3 loop is CSARDTGTSETQYF. The CDR3 DNA sequence: TGCAGTGCTAGAGACACAGGGACGTCGGAGACCCAGTACTTC.

For this clonotype: At one end, the junction sequence differs from germline, possibly due to a read error. This chain links TRBV11-2 with TRBJ1-5; D uncertain. Germline CDR1 SGHAT, CDR2 FQNNGV. The CDR3 runs 14 residues. The CDR3 DNA sequence: TGTGCCAGCAGTTTAGGACTCGTCGGGTCGCCCCAGCATTTT. This sequence encodes CASSLGLVGSPQHF.